Following are 20 T cell receptor beta chains from one sample sequenced in a study of blood T cell repertoires in COVID-19 (dated by TCRdb to between 2020 and 2021). Libraries were prepared through the immunoSEQ multiplex PCR assay. Imported from immuneACCESS, the table was reduced by TCRdb to in-frame sequences with V and J called. These copies leave out some clones; in studies compared against another copy, an unresolved V gene accounts for under half, and the cause of the remainder is not known. Here the sample has 370,000 or so clones; 70% to 85% occur a single time. 0.85% to 1.2% of the sample belongs to the ten largest clones. The material sequenced was peripheral blood. The receptors derive from a human donor with acute or convalescent COVID-19. The donor label of this sample is uncertain.

At least ten counts were recorded for this clone. The chain has TRBV12-5 and TRBJ1-2, with D uncertain. The CDR3 spans 17 residues. The V gene's germline CDR1 is LGHNT and CDR2 FRNRAP. Trimming took 3 bases from V and 0 from J, leaving 17 bases between them. This CDR3 reads CASGFPAVSRTNYGYTF. For the CDR3, the DNA is TGTGCTAGTGGTTTTCCCGCAGTGTCCCGTACTAACTATGGCTACACCTTC.

The chain carries TRBV5-8 and TRBJ1-5; TRBD1 matches at 9 bases. Germline CDR1 reads SGHTS; CDR2 reads YDEGEE. The CDR3 consists of 15 residues. V shed 4 bases, J shed 6 bases, and the junction held 8 bases outside the gene matches. For the CDR3, the DNA is TGTGCCAGCAGCCCCCGGGACAGGGTCCGTCAGCCCCAGCATTTT. This gives the protein CASSPRDRVRQPQHF.

This clone has more than one count but fewer than ten. Distinct nucleotide sequences in the sample also encode this CDR3. J is TRBJ2-2 and V is TRBV5-1, with 8 bases that match TRBD2. Germline CDR1 and CDR2: SGHRS and YFSETQ. The CDR3 is 14 residues long. The V and J ends lost 5 bases and 1 base, in that order; junction bases with no gene match: 1. The CDR3 coding sequence is TGCGCCAGCAGACTAGCGGTGAACACCGGGGAGCTGTTTTTT. Protein sequence: CASRLAVNTGELFF.

The chain recombines TRBV7-8 with TRBJ2-1, with 9 positions matching TRBD1. Trimming took 1 base from V and 8 from J; bases not matched to a gene: 6. This CDR3 contains 15 residues. Germline lookup yields CDR1 SGHVS and CDR2 FQNEAQ. The CDR3 protein is CASSLDRGLVDEQFF. In DNA, the CDR3 is TGTGCCAGCAGCTTAGACAGGGGGCTTGTAGATGAGCAGTTCTTC.

CDR3 bases: TGTGCCAGCAGGGGAGTTTCGGGGGGCGACTTTCAGACCCAGTACTTC. It specifies CASRGVSGGDFQTQYF. The chain joins TRBV27 to TRBJ2-5, with a weak D call TRBD2 (7 bases). V dropped 6 bases and J dropped 6 bases, with 23 bases sitting between them. The V gene's germline CDR1 is MNHEY and CDR2 SMNVEV (reference sequence). This CDR3 region has 16 residues.

The gene calls are TRBV7-2 and TRBJ1-5; D remains unclear. The CDR3 has 14 residues. Trimming stripped 0 bases from V and 2 bases from J, with 5 bases between. Germline CDR1 and CDR2: SGHTA and FQGNSA. DNA of the CDR3: TGTGCCAGCAGCTTAGCCCGGGGCAATCAGCCCCAGCATTTT. This codes for CASSLARGNQPQHF.

CDR3 sequence: CASSMSGSGQETQYF. CDR3 nucleotides: TGTGCCAGTAGTATGTCCGGGTCAGGGCAAGAGACCCAGTACTTC. The rearrangement uses TRBV19 and TRBJ2-5, with a tentative D call TRBD1 (5 bases). The V end lost 3 bases, the J end lost 2 bases, and 13 bases lay between the germline ends. From germline, CDR1 is LNHDA and CDR2 SQIVND (reference sequence). The CDR3 sequence is 15 residues long.

The rearrangement joins TRBV6-2 or TRBV6-3 to TRBJ2-7; 9 bases agree with TRBD1. The CDR3 runs 16 residues. J was trimmed by 3 bases and V by 2 bases; bases with no gene match: 8. CDR1 is MNHEY, CDR2 SVGEGT, per germline. CDR3 coding DNA: TGTGCCAGCAGTTACCTTTCGGACAGGGGAGGCTACGAGCAGTACTTC. This gives the protein CASSYLSDRGGYEQYF.

The genes are TRBV5-6 and TRBJ1-1, with D possibly matching TRBD1 (6 bases). The V gene's germline CDR1 is SGHDT and CDR2 YYEEEE. The V gene lost 7 bases and the J gene lost 2 bases, with 12 bases spanning the gap. The CDR3 covers 13 residues. This chain's CDR3 is CASGGQLNTEAFF. CDR3 bases: TGTGCCAGCGGTGGACAGTTAAACACTGAAGCTTTCTTT.

CDR3 sequence (DNA): TGTGCCAGCAGTGAATTTCCAGGCGACTCTGGAAACACCATATATTTT. It encodes CASSEFPGDSGNTIYF. J is TRBJ1-3 and V is TRBV25-1; D gene uncertain. Germline V gene sequence: CDR1 MGHDK, CDR2 SYGVNS. The ends were cut back, 1 base at V and 0 bases at J, with 10 bases in the middle. The CDR3 loop spans 16 amino acids. The whole variable domain, remainder taken from reference TRBV25-1 and TRBJ1-3, is EADIYQTPRYLVIGTGKKITLECSQTMGHDKMYWYQQDPGMELHLIHYSYGVNSTEKGDLSSESTVSRIRTEHFPLTLESARPSHTSQYLCASSEFPGDSGNTIYFGEGSWLTVV.

The chain has TRBV9 and TRBJ1-2, with 7 bases identical to TRBD1. CDR1 SGDLS and CDR2 YYNGEE come from the germline V gene. The ends lost 3 bases at V and 1 base at J; junction bases unmatched: 6. There are 15 residues in the CDR3. CDR3 amino acids: CASSAYDRVNYGYTF. The CDR3, as DNA: TGTGCCAGCAGCGCTTATGACAGGGTTAACTATGGCTACACCTTC.

The chain carries TRBV18 and TRBJ1-1; 8 bases match TRBD1. There are 17 residues in the CDR3. Trimming took 1 base from V and 5 from J; bases not matched to a gene: 12. The germline CDR1 and CDR2 sequences are KGHSH and LQKENI. The CDR3 region has the DNA TGTGCCAGCTCACCACTGGGACAGGAGATTTCGGGGACTGAAGCTTTCTTT. Translation gives CASSPLGQEISGTEAFF.

V gene TRBV5-3 combines with J gene TRBJ2-5; 9 bases are a match to TRBD1. TRBV5-3 is marked as an open reading frame, function uncertain. This CDR3 region has 15 residues. With V trimmed by 5 bases and J by 2 bases, 7 bases remained unmatched. CDR3 region: CARSFGQGIQETQYF. The CDR3 DNA is TGTGCCAGAAGTTTCGGACAGGGGATACAAGAGACCCAGTACTTC.

The chain couples TRBV28 to TRBJ2-7, with D unclear. The V end lost 1 base, the J end lost 5 bases, and 3 bases lay between the germline ends. This CDR3 region has 11 residues. Germline V gives CDR1 MDHEN, CDR2 SYDVKM. The CDR3 spells CASSLFNEQYF. CDR3 bases: TGTGCCAGCAGTTTATTCAACGAGCAGTACTTC.

J is TRBJ1-2 and V is TRBV19; D is possibly TRBD1 (5 bases). The CDR3 consists of 14 residues. V was shortened by 5 bases and J by 5 bases, with 15 bases between the two germline ends. Germline lookup yields CDR1 LNHDA and CDR2 SQIVND (reference sequence). The CDR3 loop reads CASSAGPQVYGYTF. The DNA for the CDR3 is TGTGCCAGTAGTGCAGGGCCCCAAGTTTATGGCTACACCTTC.

The chain employs TRBV19 and TRBJ2-1; perhaps TRBD2 as D (6 bases). Germline-derived CDR1 and CDR2 are LNHDA and SQIVND (reference sequence). Trimming pared 6 bases from V and 6 bases from J, leaving 21 bases between. This CDR3 spans 16 amino acids. CDR3 nucleotides: TGTGCCAGTAGCACCCCCGCCGGGAGCGGTTCCAATGAGCAGTTCTTC. This gives the protein CASSTPAGSGSNEQFF.

This clone was observed a single time. The same CDR3 can be traced to other DNA sequences in this sample. This chain connects TRBV11-2 to TRBJ1-5, with D unresolved. V lost 3 bases and J lost 6, with 9 bases in between. Germline V gene lookup returns CDR1 SGHAT and CDR2 FQNNGV. This CDR3 contains 13 residues. CDR3 bases: TGTGCCAGCAGCTTGGGTCGAGGTCAGCCCCAGCATTTT. Protein: CASSLGRGQPQHF.

This chain uses TRBV5-8 with TRBJ2-3; possible D gene TRBD2, 6 bases. CDR1 is SGHTS, CDR2 YDEGEE, per germline. The V and J ends lost 3 bases and 6 bases respectively, with 20 bases between them. The CDR3 is 16 amino acids. The CDR3 nucleotides read TGTGCCAGCAGCTGGGGGGACGGAACCCCGACGGATACGCAGTATTTT. It yields the protein CASSWGDGTPTDTQYF.

This sequence joins TRBV7-9 and TRBJ1-2; D might be TRBD1 (5 bases). Germline CDR1 is SEHNR and CDR2 is FQNEAQ (reference sequence). V was pared by 5 bases and J by 4 bases, with 11 bases between. The CDR3 covers 13 residues. This CDR3 is CASSPRQSYGYTF. The DNA of the CDR3 is TGTGCCAGCAGCCCAAGACAGTCCTATGGCTACACCTTC. Complete variable domain (other parts from reference TRBV7-9 and TRBJ1-2): DTGVSQNPRHKITKRGQNVTFRCDPISEHNRLYWYRQTLGQGPEFLTYFQNEAQLEKSRLLSDRFSAERPKGSFSTLEIQRTEQGDSAMYLCASSPRQSYGYTFGSGTRLTVV.

The genes are TRBV19 and TRBJ2-3; 11 nucleotides match TRBD2. This CDR3 comprises 15 residues. Germline CDR1 LNHDA, CDR2 SQIVND (reference sequence). V was pared by 8 bases and J by 7 bases, with 11 bases of the junction left unmatched. CDR3 sequence: CASGSLAGGLNTQYF. CDR3 sequence (DNA): TGTGCCAGTGGCTCTCTAGCGGGAGGATTGAATACGCAGTATTTT.